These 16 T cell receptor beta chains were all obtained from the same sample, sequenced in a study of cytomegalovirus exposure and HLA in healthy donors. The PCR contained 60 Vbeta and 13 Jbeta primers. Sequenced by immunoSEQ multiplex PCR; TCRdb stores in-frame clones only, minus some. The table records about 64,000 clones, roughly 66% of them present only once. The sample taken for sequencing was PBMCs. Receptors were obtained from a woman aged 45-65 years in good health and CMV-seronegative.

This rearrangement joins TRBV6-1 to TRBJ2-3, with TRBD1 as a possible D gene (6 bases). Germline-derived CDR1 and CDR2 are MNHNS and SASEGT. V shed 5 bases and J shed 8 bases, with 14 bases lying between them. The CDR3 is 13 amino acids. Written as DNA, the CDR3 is TGTGCCAGCAGTCCCACAGGGATTACTACGCAGTATTTT. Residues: CASSPTGITTQYF.

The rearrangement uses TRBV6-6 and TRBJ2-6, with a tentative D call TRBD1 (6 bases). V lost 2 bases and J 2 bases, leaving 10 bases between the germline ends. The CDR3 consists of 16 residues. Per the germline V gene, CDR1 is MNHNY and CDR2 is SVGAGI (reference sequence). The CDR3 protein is CASSYEQGTGANVLTF. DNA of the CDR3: TGTGCCAGCAGTTACGAACAGGGTACTGGGGCCAACGTCCTGACTTTC.

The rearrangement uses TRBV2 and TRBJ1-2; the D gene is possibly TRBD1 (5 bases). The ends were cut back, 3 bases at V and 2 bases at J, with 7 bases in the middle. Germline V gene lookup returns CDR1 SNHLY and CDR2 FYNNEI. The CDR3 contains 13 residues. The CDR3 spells CASSDRVNYGYTF. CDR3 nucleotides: TGTGCCAGCAGTGACAGGGTAAACTATGGCTACACCTTC.

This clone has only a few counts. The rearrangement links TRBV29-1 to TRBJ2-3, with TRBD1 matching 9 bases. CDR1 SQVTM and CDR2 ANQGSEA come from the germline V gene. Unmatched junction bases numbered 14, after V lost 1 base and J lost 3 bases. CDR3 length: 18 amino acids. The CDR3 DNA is TGCAGCGTTGAAGGTTGGCCTGGACAGGGGAAAACAACAGATACGCAGTATTTT. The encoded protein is CSVEGWPGQGKTTDTQYF.

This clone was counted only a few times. The CDR3 here is CASARGGEQYF. CDR3 coding DNA: TGTGCTAGTGCGCGGGGGGGCGAGCAGTACTTC. V and J are TRBV12-5 and TRBJ2-7; TRBD2 aligns across 9 bases. The CDR3 extends over 11 amino acids. Germline V CDR1 and CDR2: LGHNT, FRNRAP. V was clipped by 7 bases and J by 6 bases; unmatched bases: 1.

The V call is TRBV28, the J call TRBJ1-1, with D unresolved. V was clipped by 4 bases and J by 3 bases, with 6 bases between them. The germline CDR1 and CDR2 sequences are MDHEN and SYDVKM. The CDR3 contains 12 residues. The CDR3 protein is CASSSTYTEAFF. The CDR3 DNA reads TGTGCCAGCAGTTCCACATACACTGAAGCTTTCTTT.

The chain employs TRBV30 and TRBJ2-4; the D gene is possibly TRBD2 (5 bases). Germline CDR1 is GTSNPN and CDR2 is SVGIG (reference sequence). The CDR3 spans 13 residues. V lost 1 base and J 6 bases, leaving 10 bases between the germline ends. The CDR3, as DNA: TGTGCCTGGAGTGCCTCCCGGGGAAACATTCAGTACTTC. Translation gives CAWSASRGNIQYF.

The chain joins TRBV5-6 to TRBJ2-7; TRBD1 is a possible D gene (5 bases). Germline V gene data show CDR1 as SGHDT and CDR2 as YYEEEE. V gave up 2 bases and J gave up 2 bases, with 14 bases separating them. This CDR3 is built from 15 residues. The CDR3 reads CASSFVGQAPYEQYF. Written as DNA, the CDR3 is TGTGCCAGCAGCTTTGTTGGACAAGCCCCCTACGAGCAGTACTTC.

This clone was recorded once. In nucleotides, the CDR3 is TGTGCCAGCAGTAGCCCGGGACAGGCGAGCTCCTACGAGCAGTACTTC. Protein product: CASSSPGQASSYEQYF. The chain has TRBV28 and TRBJ2-7; 8 bases are a match to TRBD1. Unmatched junction bases numbered 9, after V lost 5 bases and J lost 0 bases. The germline CDR1 and CDR2 sequences are MDHEN and SYDVKM. This CDR3 is built from 16 residues.

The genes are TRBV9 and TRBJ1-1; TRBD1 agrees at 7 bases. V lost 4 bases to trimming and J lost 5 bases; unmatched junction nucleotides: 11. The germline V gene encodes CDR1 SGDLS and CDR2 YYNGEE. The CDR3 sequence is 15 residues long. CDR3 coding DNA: TGTGCCAGCAGCCCACGGACAGGAGGAGAGACTGAAGCTTTCTTT. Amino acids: CASSPRTGGETEAFF.

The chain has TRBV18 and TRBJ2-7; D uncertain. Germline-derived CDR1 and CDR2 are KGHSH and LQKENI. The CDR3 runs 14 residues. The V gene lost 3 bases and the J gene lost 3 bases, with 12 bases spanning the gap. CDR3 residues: CASSPVRTVYEQYF. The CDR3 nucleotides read TGTGCCAGCTCACCTGTACGAACAGTCTACGAGCAGTACTTC.

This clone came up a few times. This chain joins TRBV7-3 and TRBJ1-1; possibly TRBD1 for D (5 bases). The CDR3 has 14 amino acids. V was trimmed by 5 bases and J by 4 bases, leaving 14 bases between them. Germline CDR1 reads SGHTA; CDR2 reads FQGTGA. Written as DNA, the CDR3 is TGTGCCAGCAGCCTTAGGGGTCAGGGCACTGAAGCTTTCTTT. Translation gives CASSLRGQGTEAFF.

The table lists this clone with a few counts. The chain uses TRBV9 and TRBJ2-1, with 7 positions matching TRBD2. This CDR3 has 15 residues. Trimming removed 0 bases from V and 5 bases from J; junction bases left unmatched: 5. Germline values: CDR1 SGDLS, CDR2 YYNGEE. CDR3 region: CASSVVASGDNEQFF. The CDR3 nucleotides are TGTGCCAGCAGCGTAGTGGCTAGCGGAGACAATGAGCAGTTCTTC.

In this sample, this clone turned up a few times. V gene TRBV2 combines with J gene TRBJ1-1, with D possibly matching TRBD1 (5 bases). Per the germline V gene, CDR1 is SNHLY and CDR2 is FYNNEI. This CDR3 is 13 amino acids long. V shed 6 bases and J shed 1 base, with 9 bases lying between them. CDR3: CASSSDRNTEAFF. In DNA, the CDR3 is TGTGCCAGCAGCAGCGACAGGAACACTGAAGCTTTCTTT.

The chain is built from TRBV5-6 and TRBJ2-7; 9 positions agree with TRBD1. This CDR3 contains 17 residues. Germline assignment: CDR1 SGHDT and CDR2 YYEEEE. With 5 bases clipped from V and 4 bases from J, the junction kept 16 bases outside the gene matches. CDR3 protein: CASSPLKQGAVSYEQYF. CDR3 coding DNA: TGTGCCAGCAGTCCCCTTAAACAGGGGGCGGTATCGTACGAGCAGTACTTC.

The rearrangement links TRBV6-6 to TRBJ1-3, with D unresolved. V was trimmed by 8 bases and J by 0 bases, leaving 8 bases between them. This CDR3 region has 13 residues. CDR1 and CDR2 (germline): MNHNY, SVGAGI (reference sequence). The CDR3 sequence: CASSLLSGNTIYF. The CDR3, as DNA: TGTGCCAGCTCTCTTCTCTCTGGAAACACCATATATTTT.